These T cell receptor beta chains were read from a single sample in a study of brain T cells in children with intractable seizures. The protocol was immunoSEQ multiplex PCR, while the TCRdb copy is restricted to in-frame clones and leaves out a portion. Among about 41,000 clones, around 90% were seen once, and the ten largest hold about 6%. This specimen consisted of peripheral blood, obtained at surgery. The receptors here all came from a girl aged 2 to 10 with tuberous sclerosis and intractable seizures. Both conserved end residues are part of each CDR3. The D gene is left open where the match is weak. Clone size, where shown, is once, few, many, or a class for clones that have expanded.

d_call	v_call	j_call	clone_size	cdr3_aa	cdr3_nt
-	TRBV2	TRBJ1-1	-	CASSARGGTGEAFF	TGTGCCAGCAGTGCCCGAGGGGGAACGGGTGAAGCTTTCTTT
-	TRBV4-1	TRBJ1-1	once	CASTEQGQGTEAFF	TGCGCCAGCACCGAACAGGGTCAGGGCACTGAAGCTTTCTTT
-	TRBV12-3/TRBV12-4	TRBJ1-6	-	CASSRTFNSPLHF	TGTGCCAGCAGTCGGACATTTAATTCACCCCTCCACTTT
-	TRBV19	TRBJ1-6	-	CASTGFEGGSYNSPLHF	TGTGCCAGTACAGGGTTCGAGGGGGGCTCCTATAATTCACCCCTCCACTTT
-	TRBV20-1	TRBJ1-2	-	CSARSHYGYTF	TGCAGTGCCAGAAGCCACTATGGCTACACCTTC
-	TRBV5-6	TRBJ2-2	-	CASSLGPGTGGELFF	TGTGCCAGCAGCTTGGGACCCGGGACCGGCGGGGAGCTGTTTTTT
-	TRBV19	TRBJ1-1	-	CASSPRSDNTEAFF	TGTGCCAGTAGTCCACGATCGGACAACACTGAAGCTTTCTTT
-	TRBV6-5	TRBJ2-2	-	CASRHAKSNTGELFF	TGTGCCAGCCGACATGCCAAATCGAACACCGGGGAGCTGTTTTTT
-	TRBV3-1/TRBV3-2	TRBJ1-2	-	CASSQVKPVGQNVTSYGYTF	TGTGCCAGCAGCCAAGTCAAACCGGTTGGACAGAACGTTACTTCCTATGGCTACACCTTC
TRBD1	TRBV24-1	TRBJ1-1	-	CATRKGQGGHTEAFF	TGTGCCACTAGAAAAGGACAGGGAGGTCACACTGAAGCTTTCTTT
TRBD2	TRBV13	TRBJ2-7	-	CASSLAASLAGSSYEQYF	TGTGCCAGCAGCTTAGCAGCTTCTCTAGCGGGGAGCTCCTACGAGCAGTACTTC
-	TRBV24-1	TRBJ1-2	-	CATSDSNSYGYTF	TGTGCCACCAGTGATTCGAACAGCTATGGCTACACCTTC
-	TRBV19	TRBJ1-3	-	CASSIDRPNTIYF	TGTGCCAGTAGTATAGATCGTCCAAACACCATATATTTT
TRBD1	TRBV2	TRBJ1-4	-	CASTQDREGLEKLFF	TGTGCCAGCACTCAAGACAGGGAAGGGTTGGAAAAACTGTTTTTT
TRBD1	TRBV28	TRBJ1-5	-	CASRPTDGQGYHQPQHF	TGTGCCAGCAGACCTACAGATGGACAGGGATATCATCAGCCCCAGCATTTT
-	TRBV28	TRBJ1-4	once	CASSPRGGNEKLFF	TGTGCCAGCAGTCCCCGAGGAGGTAATGAAAAACTGTTTTTT
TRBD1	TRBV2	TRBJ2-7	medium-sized	CASTIQGAGIYEQYF	TGTGCCAGCACAATTCAGGGGGCAGGAATTTACGAGCAGTACTTC
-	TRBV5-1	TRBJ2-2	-	CASSLSTGELFF	TGCGCCAGCAGCTTGAGCACCGGGGAGCTGTTTTTT
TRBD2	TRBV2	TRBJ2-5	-	CASRRGGPRTVETQYF	TGTGCCAGCAGACGGGGGGGCCCCCGAACGGTAGAGACCCAGTACTTC
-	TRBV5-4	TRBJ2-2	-	CASSPSGTTANTGELFF	TGTGCCAGCAGCCCATCGGGGACAACTGCGAACACCGGGGAGCTGTTTTTT
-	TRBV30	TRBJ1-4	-	CAWSDQMSANEKLFF	TGTGCCTGGAGTGACCAGATGTCAGCTAATGAAAAACTGTTTTTT
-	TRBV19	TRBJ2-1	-	CASSIDDGLTYNEQFF	TGTGCCAGTAGTATAGATGACGGACTAACCTACAATGAGCAGTTCTTC
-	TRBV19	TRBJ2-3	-	CASSITWENTDTQYF	TGTGCCAGTAGTATAACTTGGGAGAACACAGATACGCAGTATTTT
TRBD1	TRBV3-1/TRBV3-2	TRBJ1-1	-	CASSQDSGTVEAFF	TGTGCCAGCAGCCAAGATTCCGGGACAGTAGAAGCTTTCTTT
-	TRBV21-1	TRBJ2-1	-	CASSKARAGYQFNEQFF	TGTGCCAGCAGCAAAGCGCGTGCGGGGTATCAGTTCAATGAGCAGTTCTTC
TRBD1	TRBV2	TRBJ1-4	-	CASRLPGTGSVEKLFF	TGTGCCAGCAGACTCCCCGGGACAGGGAGCGTCGAAAAACTGTTTTTT
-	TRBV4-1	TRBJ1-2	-	CASSQDAAGPRGYTF	TGCGCCAGCAGCCAAGATGCTGCAGGCCCGCGGGGCTACACCTTC
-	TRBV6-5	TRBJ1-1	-	CASSYSSLGVDEAFF	TGTGCCAGCAGTTACTCGTCTTTAGGGGTTGATGAAGCTTTCTTT
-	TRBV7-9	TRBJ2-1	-	CASSSLSVEQFF	TGTGCCAGCAGCTCTTTGTCGGTTGAGCAGTTCTTC
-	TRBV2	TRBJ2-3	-	CASSPRNEKGFDTDTQYF	TGTGCCAGCAGTCCCCGTAATGAGAAGGGGTTCGACACAGATACGCAGTATTTT
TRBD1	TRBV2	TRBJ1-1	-	CASSEGPGGTEAFF	TGTGCCAGCAGTGAAGGGCCAGGGGGGACTGAAGCTTTCTTT
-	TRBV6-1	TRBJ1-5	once	CASSEVPTQPQHF	TGTGCCAGCAGTGAAGTGCCGACTCAGCCCCAGCATTTT
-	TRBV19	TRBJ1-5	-	CASSIDWSPNQPQHF	TGTGCCAGTAGTATCGATTGGAGCCCCAATCAGCCCCAGCATTTT
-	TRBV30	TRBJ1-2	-	CAWSAEGPYGYTF	TGTGCCTGGAGTGCTGAGGGCCCCTATGGCTACACCTTC
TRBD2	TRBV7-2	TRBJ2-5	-	CASSPGLAGRETQYF	TGTGCCAGCAGCCCTGGACTAGCGGGGAGAGAGACCCAGTACTTC
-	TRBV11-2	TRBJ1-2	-	CASSLDLGDGYTF	TGTGCCAGCAGCTTAGATTTAGGGGATGGCTACACCTTC
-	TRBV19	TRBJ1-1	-	CASRPRVTNTEAFF	TGTGCCAGTAGGCCTAGGGTAACGAACACTGAAGCTTTCTTT
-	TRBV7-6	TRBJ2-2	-	CASSLTLGTAGELFF	TGTGCCAGCAGCTTAACTCTGGGGACGGCCGGGGAGCTGTTTTTT
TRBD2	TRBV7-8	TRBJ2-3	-	CASSPLAGGTDTQYF	TGTGCCAGCAGCCCCCTCGCGGGGGGCACAGATACGCAGTATTTT
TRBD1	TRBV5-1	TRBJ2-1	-	CASSLVGTGGLNEQFF	TGCGCCAGCAGCTTGGTTGGGACAGGGGGCCTCAATGAGCAGTTCTTC
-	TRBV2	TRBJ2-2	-	CASSVTGRTGELFF	TGTGCCAGCAGTGTGACAGGGAGGACCGGGGAGCTGTTTTTT
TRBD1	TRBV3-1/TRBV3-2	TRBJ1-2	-	CASSHPGQGAYGYTF	TGTGCCAGCAGCCACCCGGGACAGGGGGCCTATGGCTACACCTTC
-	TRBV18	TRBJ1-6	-	CASSPQGGSPLHF	TGTGCCAGCTCACCACAGGGGGGTTCACCCCTCCACTTT